This TCR beta chain is from a study of graft-versus-host responses after intestinal transplantation (dated by TCRdb to the early 2020s). About the investigation overall: The transplants that recipients received were multivisceral, liver-intestinal, or isolated intestinal. All recipients received anti-thymocyte globulin induction followed by maintenance tacrolimus and steroids for around 3 years. Bulk TCR-beta CDR3 sequencing was used to track graft-versus-host and host-versus-graft alloreactive T cell clones in the graft, circulation and bone marrow after intestinal transplantation. Alloreactive clones were identified by sequencing pre-transplant mixed lymphocyte reaction products and comparing these products with unstimulated pre-transplant donor and recipient T cells. Of the 20 to 25 intestinal transplant recipients enrolled in the cohort, one of whom was a retransplant, 3 patients without pretransplant specimens were excluded. A peak of at least 4% donor T cells among recipient peripheral blood mononuclear cells was the definition used for donor T cell macrochimerism. Samples from three later patients were sequenced in-house on an Illumina MiSeq with MiXCR processing rather than by the commercial service. Paper-wide results and their limitations: Early after transplant, declines in HvG clones were associated with peak levels of circulating GvH clones. GvH clones were detected in recipient bone marrow, and some appeared earlier in ileal mucosa or blood, consistent with an intestinal mucosal origin. Patients with donor T cell macrochimerism had high GvH to HvG T cell clonal ratios in their allografts. The relatively low number and heterogeneity of intestinal transplant patients limited the conclusions.

The protocol used for the library was the immunoSEQ multiplex PCR assay. For most patients, high-throughput TCR-beta CDR3 sequencing of genomic DNA was performed by Adaptive Biotechnologies. In the source study's methods: TCR sequencing data were retrieved from Adaptive's ImmunoSEQ software for 15 to 20 patients, whereas a few other patients were processed with MiXCR and VDJtools. CDR3 nucleotide sequences shared by donor and recipient were removed because the origin of these sequences could not be assigned. Alloreactive clones required at least 2-fold expansion over unstimulated cells and minimum CFSE-low frequency of 0.002% (template counts) or 0.001% (read counts). A clone was considered mappable if detected in the sequenced pre-transplant spleen, lymph node, or MLR CFSE-low populations of the donor or recipient. Cumulative frequency of alloreactive clones was calculated as a percentage of all sequences weighted by copy number. What TCRdb holds here is the immuneACCESS table cut down to in-frame rearrangements. Part of the clones is not present; checked against another copy, under half of the missing clones reflect an unresolved V gene, and the others are unexplained. V, J and clone size were drawn from that table, and D and trimming were deduced from the DNA. The table for this sample lists about 47,000 clones; just under 95% of them were counted only once. Of the sample, over 4.5% is held by the ten largest clones.

Regarding this clone: The clone's antigen remains unknown. Nothing much larger sits one base from this clone, and base qualities are not available.

In the first month after transplant, blood samples were collected up to 4 times, and after that at least monthly when available. From cysteine to phenylalanine, the CDR3 is 18 amino acids long. Only the CDR3 portion is preserved as DNA: 54 bases, with reading frame beginning at the first base. Compared with germline, V lacks 0 bases and J lacks 4 bases; bases without a gene match: 16. From a lookup of the germline V gene, CDR1 and CDR2 are SQVTM and ANQGSEA. This receptor was identified in a human patient who received an intestinal transplant, so some T cells may come from the graft donor. Source: PBMCs, taken approximately 740 days after a first intestinal transplant, on the day of a second. The V and J segments used are TRBV29-1 and TRBJ2-7, with TRBD1 identical over 9 junction bases. The CDR3 region has the sequence CSVEEPADRTGAGYEQYF. The nucleotide sequence is given as TGCAGCGTTGAAGAACCCGCGGACCGGACAGGGGCAGGGTACGAGCAGTACTTC.